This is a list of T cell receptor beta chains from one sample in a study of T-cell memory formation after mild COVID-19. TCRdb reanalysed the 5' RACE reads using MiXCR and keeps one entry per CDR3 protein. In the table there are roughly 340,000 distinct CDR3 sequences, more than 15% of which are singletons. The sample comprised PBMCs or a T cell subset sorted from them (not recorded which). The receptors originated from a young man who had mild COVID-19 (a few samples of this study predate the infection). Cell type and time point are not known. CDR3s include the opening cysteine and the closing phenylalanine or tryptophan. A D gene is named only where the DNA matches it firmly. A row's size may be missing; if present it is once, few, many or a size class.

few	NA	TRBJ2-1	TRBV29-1	CSVTLLLATEQFF	TGCAGCGTTACGCTCCTCCTTGCGACTGAGCAGTTCTTC
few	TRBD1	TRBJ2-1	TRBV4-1	CASSQEQGVWNEQFF	TGCGCCAGCAGCCAAGAACAGGGGGTTTGGAATGAGCAGTTCTTC
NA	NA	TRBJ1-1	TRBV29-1	CSVELNPFF	TGCAGCGTTGAGCTAAACCCTTTCTTT
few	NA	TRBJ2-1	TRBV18	CASSLGTNEQFF	TGTGCCAGCTCACTTGGCACAAATGAGCAGTTCTTC
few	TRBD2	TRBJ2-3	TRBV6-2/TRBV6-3	CASRPGLAGGVLRGTDTQYF	TGTGCCAGCAGACCGGGACTAGCGGGGGGGGTGTTGAGGGGCACAGATACGCAGTATTTT
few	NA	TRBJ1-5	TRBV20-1	CSARTGGGNNQPQHF	TGCAGTGCTAGAACAGGAGGGGGTAACAATCAGCCCCAGCATTTT
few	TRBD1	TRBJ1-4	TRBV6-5	CASSTQGGTNEKLFF	TGTGCCAGCAGTACCCAGGGGGGGACTAATGAAAAACTGTTTTTT
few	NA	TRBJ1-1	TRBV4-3	CASSQGGLGRKAFF	TGCGCCAGCAGCCAAGGGGGGTTAGGTCGGAAAGCTTTCTTT
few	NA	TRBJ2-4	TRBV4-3	CASSQPPAELAKNIQYF	TGCGCCAGCAGCCAACCCCCGGCAGAGTTAGCCAAAAACATTCAGTACTTC
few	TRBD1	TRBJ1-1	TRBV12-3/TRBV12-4	CASSTGQDRNTEAFF	TGTGCCAGCAGTACCGGACAGGATCGGAACACTGAAGCTTTCTTT
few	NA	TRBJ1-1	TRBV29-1	CSVIGTSMNTEAFF	TGCAGCGTGATCGGGACAAGCATGAACACTGAAGCTTTCTTT
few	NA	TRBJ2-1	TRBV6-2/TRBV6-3	CASSTGLAWAEQFF	TGTGCCAGCAGTACCGGACTGGCCTGGGCTGAGCAGTTCTTC
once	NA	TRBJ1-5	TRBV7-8	CASSTVAGGPQHF	TGTGCCAGCAGCACCGTGGCGGGGGGGCCCCAGCATTTT
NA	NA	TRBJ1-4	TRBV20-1	CSARAAYEKLFF	TGCAGTGCGCGGGCGGCCTACGAAAAACTGTTTTTT
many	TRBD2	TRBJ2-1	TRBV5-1	CASSPLAGTYNEQFF	TGCGCCAGCAGCCCCTTAGCGGGGACCTACAATGAGCAGTTCTTC
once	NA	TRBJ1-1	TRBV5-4	CASSFGRDAEAFF	TGTGCCAGCAGCTTTGGTAGGGACGCTGAAGCTTTCTTT
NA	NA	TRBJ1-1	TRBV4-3	CASSQDETGSTEAFF	TGCGCCAGCAGCCAAGACGAGACGGGGAGCACTGAAGCTTTCTTT